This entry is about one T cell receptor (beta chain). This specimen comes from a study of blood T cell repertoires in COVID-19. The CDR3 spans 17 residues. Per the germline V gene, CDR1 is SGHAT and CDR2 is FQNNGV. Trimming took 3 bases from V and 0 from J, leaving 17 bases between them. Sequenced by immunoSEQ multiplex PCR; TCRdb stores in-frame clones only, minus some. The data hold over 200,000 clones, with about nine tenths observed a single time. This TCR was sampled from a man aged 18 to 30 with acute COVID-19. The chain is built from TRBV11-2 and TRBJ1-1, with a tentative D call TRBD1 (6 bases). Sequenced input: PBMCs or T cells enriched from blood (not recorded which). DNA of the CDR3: TGTGCCAGCAGCTTCATACAGGGTACTTCAATGAACACTGAAGCTTTCTTT. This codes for CASSFIQGTSMNTEAFF.